These T cell receptor beta chains were read from a single sample in a study of cytomegalovirus exposure and HLA in healthy donors. This table comes from immunoSEQ multiplex PCR, and its TCRdb copy is limited to in-frame clones, with some not included. The data show 100,000 to 150,000 clones, with roughly 74% seen just once and about 4% held by the top ten. Sequenced input: PBMCs. The receptor source for this set is a woman aged 50 to 60 in good health and CMV-seropositive. CDR3s include the opening cysteine and the closing phenylalanine or tryptophan. A D gene is named only where the DNA matches it firmly. Only some rows state a clone size, as once, few, many or a class for expanded clones.

j_call: TRBJ2-1
v_call: TRBV7-7
cdr3_length: 15
d_call: TRBD2
clone_size: few
cdr3_nt: TGTGCCAGCAGCCCCGGGACTAGCGTGTACAATGAGCAGTTCTTC
cdr3_aa: CASSPGTSVYNEQFF

j_call: TRBJ2-3
v_call: TRBV30
cdr3_length: 14
d_call: TRBD2
clone_size: NA
cdr3_nt: TGTGCCTGGAGACTAGCGGGGGGGCCGGCTACGCAGTATTTT
cdr3_aa: CAWRLAGGPATQYF

j_call: TRBJ2-2
v_call: TRBV29-1
cdr3_length: 11
d_call: NA
clone_size: NA
cdr3_nt: TGCAGCGCAGCGAACACCGGGGAGCTGTTTTTT
cdr3_aa: CSAANTGELFF

j_call: TRBJ2-1
v_call: TRBV9
cdr3_length: 15
d_call: TRBD1
clone_size: NA
cdr3_nt: TGTGCCAGCAGCGCCCGGGACAGGGGCTACAATGAGCAGTTCTTC
cdr3_aa: CASSARDRGYNEQFF

j_call: TRBJ2-3
v_call: TRBV15
cdr3_length: 14
d_call: NA
clone_size: once
cdr3_nt: TGTGCCACCAGCAGAGACAGGGTTACAGATACGCAGTATTTT
cdr3_aa: CATSRDRVTDTQYF

j_call: TRBJ1-5
v_call: TRBV6-5
cdr3_length: 14
d_call: NA
clone_size: NA
cdr3_nt: TGTGCCAGTCAAAAAGGGGTGGTATATCAGCCCCAGCATTTT
cdr3_aa: CASQKGVVYQPQHF

j_call: TRBJ2-7
v_call: TRBV16
cdr3_length: 14
d_call: TRBD1
clone_size: NA
cdr3_nt: TGTGCCAGCAGCCAACAAACAGGGGATGACGAGCAGTACTTC
cdr3_aa: CASSQQTGDDEQYF

j_call: TRBJ2-3
v_call: TRBV5-4
cdr3_length: 14
d_call: TRBD2
clone_size: few
cdr3_nt: TGTGCCGCTGGGAAGCGGGGGCGTACAGATACGCAGTATTTT
cdr3_aa: CAAGKRGRTDTQYF

j_call: TRBJ2-1
v_call: TRBV7-9
cdr3_length: 12
d_call: NA
clone_size: NA
cdr3_nt: TGTGCCAGCAGCTTAGCTTCAAATGAGCAGTTCTTC
cdr3_aa: CASSLASNEQFF

j_call: TRBJ2-5
v_call: TRBV25-1
cdr3_length: 15
d_call: NA
clone_size: few
cdr3_nt: TGTGCCAGCAGTGAACTTCAGGGGATCCAAGAGACCCAGTACTTC
cdr3_aa: CASSELQGIQETQYF

j_call: TRBJ1-1
v_call: TRBV10-2
cdr3_length: 11
d_call: NA
clone_size: NA
cdr3_nt: TGCGCCAGCAGACTTGACACTGAAGCTTTCTTT
cdr3_aa: CASRLDTEAFF

j_call: TRBJ2-2
v_call: TRBV7-2
cdr3_length: 16
d_call: NA
clone_size: NA
cdr3_nt: TGTGCCAGCAGCTTAGTGGCAGGGCGTTCAGGGGGGGAGCTGTTTTTT
cdr3_aa: CASSLVAGRSGGELFF

j_call: TRBJ2-1
v_call: TRBV5-4
cdr3_length: 15
d_call: TRBD1
clone_size: NA
cdr3_nt: TGTGCCAGCAGCTTAGGACAGGGGTATTACAATGAGCAGTTCTTC
cdr3_aa: CASSLGQGYYNEQFF

j_call: TRBJ1-2
v_call: TRBV28
cdr3_length: 19
d_call: TRBD1
clone_size: few
cdr3_nt: TGTGCCAGCAGTTCGTTTACCCTCCTCCATCAGGGGGTCCGGGGTGGCTACACCTTC
cdr3_aa: CASSSFTLLHQGVRGGYTF

j_call: TRBJ2-7
v_call: TRBV9
cdr3_length: 15
d_call: TRBD2
clone_size: NA
cdr3_nt: TGTGCCAGCAGCGTAGGGGGCAGGGAGGGGTACGAGCAGTACTTC
cdr3_aa: CASSVGGREGYEQYF

j_call: TRBJ2-2
v_call: TRBV10-1
cdr3_length: 12
d_call: TRBD1
clone_size: few
cdr3_nt: TGCGCCAGCAGTCGGGACAGCGGGGAGCTGTTTTTT
cdr3_aa: CASSRDSGELFF

j_call: TRBJ1-2
v_call: TRBV6-1
cdr3_length: 14
d_call: NA
clone_size: NA
cdr3_nt: TGTGCCAGCAGTGTGGGCAGGATGAACTATGGCTACACCTTC
cdr3_aa: CASSVGRMNYGYTF

j_call: TRBJ2-1
v_call: TRBV6-5
cdr3_length: 11
d_call: NA
clone_size: NA
cdr3_nt: TGTGCCAGCACCCGTGGAGGGAAGCAGTTCTTC
cdr3_aa: CASTRGGKQFF

j_call: TRBJ2-2
v_call: TRBV15
cdr3_length: 17
d_call: TRBD2
clone_size: NA
cdr3_nt: TGTGCCACCAGCAGAGTTGCGGGGGGGAGGGTCACCGGGGAGCTGTTTTTT
cdr3_aa: CATSRVAGGRVTGELFF

j_call: TRBJ2-7
v_call: TRBV6-5
cdr3_length: 13
d_call: NA
clone_size: NA
cdr3_nt: TGTGCCAGCACCGACAGGTTGACCTACGAGCAGTACTTC
cdr3_aa: CASTDRLTYEQYF

j_call: TRBJ2-1
v_call: TRBV9
cdr3_length: 14
d_call: NA
clone_size: once
cdr3_nt: TGTGCCAGCAGCGTAGATCCTAACCCCTCCGGGCAGTTCTTC
cdr3_aa: CASSVDPNPSGQFF

j_call: TRBJ1-3
v_call: TRBV28
cdr3_length: 16
d_call: TRBD1
clone_size: once
cdr3_nt: TGTGCCAGCAGTTCCACGACAGGGGGCACTGGAAACACCATATATTTT
cdr3_aa: CASSSTTGGTGNTIYF

j_call: TRBJ2-4
v_call: TRBV29-1
cdr3_length: 15
d_call: TRBD1
clone_size: once
cdr3_nt: TGCAGCGTGGGGCGGGACAGGGGACGGGGGAACATTCAGTACTTC
cdr3_aa: CSVGRDRGRGNIQYF

j_call: TRBJ1-5
v_call: TRBV19
cdr3_length: 17
d_call: NA
clone_size: NA
cdr3_nt: TGTGCCAGTAGTATCTTCTTAACAGGGAATAGCAATCAGCCCCAGCATTTT
cdr3_aa: CASSIFLTGNSNQPQHF

j_call: TRBJ1-4
v_call: TRBV5-8
cdr3_length: 15
d_call: NA
clone_size: few
cdr3_nt: TGTGCCAGCAGCTTGGCCCGAGGGACTAATGAAAAACTGTTTTTT
cdr3_aa: CASSLARGTNEKLFF

j_call: TRBJ2-3
v_call: TRBV2
cdr3_length: 17
d_call: TRBD2
clone_size: NA
cdr3_nt: TGTGCCAGCAGTGGACTAGCTAAGACCACTAGCACAGATACGCAGTATTTT
cdr3_aa: CASSGLAKTTSTDTQYF

j_call: TRBJ1-4
v_call: TRBV4-3
cdr3_length: 14
d_call: TRBD1
clone_size: NA
cdr3_nt: TGCGCCAGCAGCCAAGGACAGGGTGGTGAAAAACTGTTTTTT
cdr3_aa: CASSQGQGGEKLFF

j_call: TRBJ2-1
v_call: TRBV11-2
cdr3_length: 13
d_call: TRBD2
clone_size: NA
cdr3_nt: TGTGCCAGCAGCCGCGGGGGGAGTAATGAGCAGTTCTTC
cdr3_aa: CASSRGGSNEQFF

j_call: TRBJ1-3
v_call: TRBV7-2
cdr3_length: 16
d_call: NA
clone_size: NA
cdr3_nt: TGTGCCAGCAGCCGTGCGGCCTCCCACAGGGGAAACACCATATATTTT
cdr3_aa: CASSRAASHRGNTIYF

j_call: TRBJ1-4
v_call: TRBV7-2
cdr3_length: 16
d_call: NA
clone_size: NA
cdr3_nt: TGTGCCAGCAGCGACCAGGTGGGGGGAACTAATGAAAAACTGTTTTTT
cdr3_aa: CASSDQVGGTNEKLFF

j_call: TRBJ2-1
v_call: TRBV2
cdr3_length: 12
d_call: NA
clone_size: NA
cdr3_nt: TGTGCCAGCAGGGGGACAACGAATGAGCAGTTCTTC
cdr3_aa: CASRGTTNEQFF

j_call: TRBJ2-2
v_call: TRBV19
cdr3_length: 16
d_call: NA
clone_size: once
cdr3_nt: TGTGCCAGTAGCCATCCCAGGGGGGTGAACACCGGGGAGCTGTTTTTT
cdr3_aa: CASSHPRGVNTGELFF

j_call: TRBJ1-5
v_call: TRBV27
cdr3_length: 14
d_call: NA
clone_size: NA
cdr3_nt: TGTGCCAGCCAATCTATTAGCCCATATCAGCCCCAGCATTTT
cdr3_aa: CASQSISPYQPQHF

j_call: TRBJ2-7
v_call: TRBV6-5
cdr3_length: 15
d_call: TRBD1
clone_size: NA
cdr3_nt: TGTGCCAGCACCCGAAGGGACAGGGACTCCTACGAGCAGTACTTC
cdr3_aa: CASTRRDRDSYEQYF

j_call: TRBJ2-2
v_call: TRBV7-2
cdr3_length: 19
d_call: TRBD1
clone_size: NA
cdr3_nt: TGTGCCAGCAGCCGCCTTGGGGGAGACAGGGGGCCGGATACCGGGGAGCTGTTTTTT
cdr3_aa: CASSRLGGDRGPDTGELFF